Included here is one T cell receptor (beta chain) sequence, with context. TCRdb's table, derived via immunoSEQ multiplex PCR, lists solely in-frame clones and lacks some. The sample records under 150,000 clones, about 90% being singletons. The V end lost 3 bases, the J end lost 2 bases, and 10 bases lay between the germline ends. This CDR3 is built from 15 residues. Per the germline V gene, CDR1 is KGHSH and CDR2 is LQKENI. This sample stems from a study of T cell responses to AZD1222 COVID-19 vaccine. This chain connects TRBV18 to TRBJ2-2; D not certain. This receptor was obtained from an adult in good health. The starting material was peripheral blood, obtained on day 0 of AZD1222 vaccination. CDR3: CASSPPPGNTGELFF. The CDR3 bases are TGTGCCAGCTCACCCCCCCCCGGTAACACCGGGGAGCTGTTTTTT.